This T cell receptor beta chain appears in the sequencing data of a study of blood T cell repertoires in COVID-19. In the study overall: Acute and convalescent COVID-19 samples came from the United States, Italy and Spain. Nucleic acid was either cDNA or gDNA, and it came from T cells, B-cell-depleted T cells, or PBMCs.

The sample holds a few counts of this clone. The length of the CDR3 is 13 residues. Trimming removed 6 bases from V and 0 bases from J, with 8 bases in between. Authors' methods: For nucleated cells, counts were estimated from reference gene primer amplification. The assay was immunoSEQ multiplex PCR, and TCRdb's table has in-frame clones only and misses some. V and J calls plus clone size are reproduced from that table; the DNA served to infer D and trimming. The sample records about 170,000 clones, roughly four fifths being singletons. Sequencing input: peripheral blood. V is TRBV12-3 or TRBV12-4 and J is TRBJ1-1; unclear D gene. The clonotype originates from an elderly woman with acute or convalescent COVID-19. CDR3 region: CASRRVVNTEAFF. The CDR3 nucleotides are TGTGCCAGCAGGAGGGTCGTGAACACTGAAGCTTTCTTT.